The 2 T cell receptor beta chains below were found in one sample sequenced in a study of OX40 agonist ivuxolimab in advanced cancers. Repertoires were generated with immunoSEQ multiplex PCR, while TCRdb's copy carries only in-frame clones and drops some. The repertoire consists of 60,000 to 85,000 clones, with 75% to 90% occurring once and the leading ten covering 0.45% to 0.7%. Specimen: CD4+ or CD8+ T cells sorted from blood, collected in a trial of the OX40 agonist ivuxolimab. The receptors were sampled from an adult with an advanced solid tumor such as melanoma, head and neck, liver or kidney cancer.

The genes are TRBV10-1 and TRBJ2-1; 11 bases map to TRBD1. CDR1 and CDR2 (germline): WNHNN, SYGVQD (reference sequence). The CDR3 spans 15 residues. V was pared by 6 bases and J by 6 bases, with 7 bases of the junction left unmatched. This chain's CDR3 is CASSTGTGGSNEQFF. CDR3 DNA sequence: TGCGCCAGCAGCACCGGGACAGGGGGGAGCAATGAGCAGTTCTTC.

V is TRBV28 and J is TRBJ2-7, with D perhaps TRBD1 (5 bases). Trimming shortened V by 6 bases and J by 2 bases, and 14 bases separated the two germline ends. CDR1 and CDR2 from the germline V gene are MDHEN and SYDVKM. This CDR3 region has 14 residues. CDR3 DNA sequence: TGTGCCAGCAGCCTAAACAGGATTACCTACGAGCAGTACTTC. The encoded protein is CASSLNRITYEQYF.